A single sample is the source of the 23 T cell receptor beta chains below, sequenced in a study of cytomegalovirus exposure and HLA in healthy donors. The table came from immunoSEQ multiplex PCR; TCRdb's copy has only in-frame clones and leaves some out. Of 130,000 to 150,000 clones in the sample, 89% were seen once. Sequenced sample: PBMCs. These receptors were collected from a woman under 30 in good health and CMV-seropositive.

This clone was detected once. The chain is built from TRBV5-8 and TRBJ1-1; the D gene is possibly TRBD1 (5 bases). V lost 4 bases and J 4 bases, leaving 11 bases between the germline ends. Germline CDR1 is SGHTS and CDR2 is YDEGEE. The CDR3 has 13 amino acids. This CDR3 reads CASSPGGVTEAFF. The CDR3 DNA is TGTGCCAGCAGCCCGGGAGGGGTCACTGAAGCTTTCTTT.

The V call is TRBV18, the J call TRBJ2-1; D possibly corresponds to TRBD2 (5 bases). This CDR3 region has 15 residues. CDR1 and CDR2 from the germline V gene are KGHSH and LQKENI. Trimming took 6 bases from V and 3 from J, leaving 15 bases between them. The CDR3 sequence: CASSPGMNNYNEQFF. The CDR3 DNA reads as TGTGCCAGCTCCCCCGGGATGAACAACTACAATGAGCAGTTCTTC.

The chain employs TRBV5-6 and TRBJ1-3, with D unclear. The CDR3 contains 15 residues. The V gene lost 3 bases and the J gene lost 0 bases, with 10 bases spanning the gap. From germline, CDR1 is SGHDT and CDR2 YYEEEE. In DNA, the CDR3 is TGTGCCAGCAGCTGGAGGCTTAGCTCTGGAAACACCATATATTTT. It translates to CASSWRLSSGNTIYF. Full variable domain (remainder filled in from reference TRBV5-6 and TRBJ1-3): DAGVTQSPTHLIKTRGQQVTLRCSPKSGHDTVSWYQQALGQGPQFIFQYYEEEERQRGNFPDRFSGHQFPNYSSELNVNALLLGDSALYLCASSWRLSSGNTIYFGEGSWLTVV.

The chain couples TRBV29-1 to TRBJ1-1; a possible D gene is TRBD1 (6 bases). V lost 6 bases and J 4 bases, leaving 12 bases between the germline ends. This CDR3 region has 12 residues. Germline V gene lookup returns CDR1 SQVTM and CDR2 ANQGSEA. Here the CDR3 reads CSVTGLGTEAFF. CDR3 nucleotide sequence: TGCAGCGTCACAGGGCTAGGCACTGAAGCTTTCTTT.

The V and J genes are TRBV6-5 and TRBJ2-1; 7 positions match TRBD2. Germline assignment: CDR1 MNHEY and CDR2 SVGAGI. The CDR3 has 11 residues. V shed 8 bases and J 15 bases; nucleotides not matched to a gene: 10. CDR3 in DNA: TGTGCCAGCGCCACGACTAGCTTTTCGTTCTTC. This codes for CASATTSFSFF.

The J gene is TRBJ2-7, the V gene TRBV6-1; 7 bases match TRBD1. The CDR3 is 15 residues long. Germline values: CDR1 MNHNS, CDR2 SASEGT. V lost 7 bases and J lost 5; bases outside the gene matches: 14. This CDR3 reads CASTEGAGERDEQYF. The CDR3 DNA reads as TGTGCCAGCACCGAGGGGGCAGGGGAGAGAGACGAGCAGTACTTC.

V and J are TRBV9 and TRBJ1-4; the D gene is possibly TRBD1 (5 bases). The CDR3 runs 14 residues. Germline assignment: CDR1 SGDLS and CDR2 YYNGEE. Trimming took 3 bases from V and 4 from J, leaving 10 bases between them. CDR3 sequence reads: CASSERGGNEKLFF. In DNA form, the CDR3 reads TGTGCCAGCAGCGAGAGGGGAGGTAATGAAAAACTGTTTTTT.

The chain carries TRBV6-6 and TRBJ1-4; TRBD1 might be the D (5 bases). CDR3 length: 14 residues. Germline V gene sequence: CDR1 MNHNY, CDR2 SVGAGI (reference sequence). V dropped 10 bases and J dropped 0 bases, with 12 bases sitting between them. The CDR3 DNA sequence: TGTGCCACCCGACAGAGCTCAACTAATGAAAAACTGTTTTTT. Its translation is CATRQSSTNEKLFF.

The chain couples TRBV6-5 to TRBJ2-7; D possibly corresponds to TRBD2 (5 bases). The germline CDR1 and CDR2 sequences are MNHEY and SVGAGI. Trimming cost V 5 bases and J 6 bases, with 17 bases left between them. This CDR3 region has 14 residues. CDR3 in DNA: TGTGCCAGCAGTGGTCTAGAAACCCGGGGCGAGCAGTACTTC. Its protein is CASSGLETRGEQYF.

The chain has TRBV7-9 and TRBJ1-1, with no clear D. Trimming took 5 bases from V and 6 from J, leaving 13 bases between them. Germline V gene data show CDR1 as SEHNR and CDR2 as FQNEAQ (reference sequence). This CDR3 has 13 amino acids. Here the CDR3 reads CASSPGYGSEAFF. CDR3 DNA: TGTGCCAGCAGCCCCGGCTACGGGTCTGAAGCTTTCTTT.

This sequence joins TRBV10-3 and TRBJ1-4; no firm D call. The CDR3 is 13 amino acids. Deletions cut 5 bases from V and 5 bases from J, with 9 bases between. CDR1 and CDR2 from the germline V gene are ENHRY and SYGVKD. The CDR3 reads CAISRSANEKLFF. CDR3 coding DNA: TGTGCCATCAGTAGGTCAGCGAATGAAAAACTGTTTTTT.

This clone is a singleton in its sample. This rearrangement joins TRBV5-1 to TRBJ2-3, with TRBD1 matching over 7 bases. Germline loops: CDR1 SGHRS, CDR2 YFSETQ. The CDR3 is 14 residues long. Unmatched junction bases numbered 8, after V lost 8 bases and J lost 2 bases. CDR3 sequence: CASKDRYITDTQYF. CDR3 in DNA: TGCGCCAGTAAGGACAGGTATATCACAGATACGCAGTATTTT.

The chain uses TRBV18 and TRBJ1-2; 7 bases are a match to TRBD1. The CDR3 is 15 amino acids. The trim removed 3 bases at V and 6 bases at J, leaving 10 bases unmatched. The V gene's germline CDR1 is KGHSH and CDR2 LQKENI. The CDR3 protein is CASSPPIDRADGYTF. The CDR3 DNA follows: TGTGCCAGCTCACCCCCCATCGACAGGGCGGATGGCTACACCTTC. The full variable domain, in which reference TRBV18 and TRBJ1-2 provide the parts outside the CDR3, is NAGVMQNPRHLVRRRGQEARLRCSPMKGHSHVYWYRQLPEEGLKFMVYLQKENIIDESGMPKERFSAEFPKEGPSILRIQQVVRGDSAAYFCASSPPIDRADGYTFGSGTRLTVV.

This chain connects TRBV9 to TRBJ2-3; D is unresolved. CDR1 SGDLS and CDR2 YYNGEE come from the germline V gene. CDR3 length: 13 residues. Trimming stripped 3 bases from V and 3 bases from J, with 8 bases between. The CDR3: CASSDLTTDTQYF. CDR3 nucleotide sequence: TGTGCCAGCAGCGACCTGACTACAGATACGCAGTATTTT.

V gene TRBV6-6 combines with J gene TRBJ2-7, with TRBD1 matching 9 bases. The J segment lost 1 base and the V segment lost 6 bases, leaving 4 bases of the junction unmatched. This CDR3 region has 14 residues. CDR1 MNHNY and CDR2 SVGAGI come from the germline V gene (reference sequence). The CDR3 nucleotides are TGTGCCAGCAGGGGACAGGGACTATCCTACGAGCAGTACTTC. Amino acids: CASRGQGLSYEQYF.

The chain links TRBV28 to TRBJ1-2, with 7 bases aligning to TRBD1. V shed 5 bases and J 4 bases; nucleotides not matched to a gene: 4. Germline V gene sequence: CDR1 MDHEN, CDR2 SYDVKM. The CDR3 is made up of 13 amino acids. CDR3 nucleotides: TGTGCCAGCAGTATGGCAGGGGGCTATGGCTACACCTTC. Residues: CASSMAGGYGYTF.

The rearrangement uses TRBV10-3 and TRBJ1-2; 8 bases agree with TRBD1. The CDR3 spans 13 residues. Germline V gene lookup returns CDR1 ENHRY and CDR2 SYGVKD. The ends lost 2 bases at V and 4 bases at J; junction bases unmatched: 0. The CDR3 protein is CAISETGGYGYTF. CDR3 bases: TGTGCCATCAGTGAGACAGGGGGCTATGGCTACACCTTC.

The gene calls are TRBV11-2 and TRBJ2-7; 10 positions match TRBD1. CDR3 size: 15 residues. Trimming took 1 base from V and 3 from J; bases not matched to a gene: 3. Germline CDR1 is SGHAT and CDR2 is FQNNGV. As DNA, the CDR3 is TGTGCCAGCAGCTTAGCCCGGGACAGGGGCTACGAGCAGTACTTC. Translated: CASSLARDRGYEQYF.

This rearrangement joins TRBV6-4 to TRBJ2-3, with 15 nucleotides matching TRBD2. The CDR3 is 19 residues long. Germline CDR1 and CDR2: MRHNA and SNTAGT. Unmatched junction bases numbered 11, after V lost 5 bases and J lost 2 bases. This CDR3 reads CASSPWSGTSGGHTDTQYF. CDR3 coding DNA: TGTGCCAGCAGTCCGTGGTCCGGGACTAGCGGGGGGCACACAGATACGCAGTATTTT.

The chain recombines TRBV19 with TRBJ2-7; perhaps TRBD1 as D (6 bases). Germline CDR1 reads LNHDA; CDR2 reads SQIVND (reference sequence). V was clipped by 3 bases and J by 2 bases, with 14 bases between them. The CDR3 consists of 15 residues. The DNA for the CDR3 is TGTGCCAGTAGTATTGGACAGTATTATACCTACGAGCAGTACTTC. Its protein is CASSIGQYYTYEQYF. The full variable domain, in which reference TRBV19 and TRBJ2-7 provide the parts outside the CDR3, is DGGITQSPKYLFRKEGQNVTLSCEQNLNHDAMYWYRQDPGQGLRLIYYSQIVNDFQKGDIAEGYSVSREKKESFPLTVTSAQKNPTAFYLCASSIGQYYTYEQYFGPGTRLTVT.

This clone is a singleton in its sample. The CDR3 here is CASSPITGPEAFF. CDR3 nucleotide sequence: TGTGCCAGCAGCCCGATTACAGGTCCTGAAGCTTTCTTT. The chain uses TRBV7-9 and TRBJ1-1; the D gene is possibly TRBD1 (5 bases). V shed 5 bases and J shed 6 bases, with 13 bases lying between them. Per the germline V gene, CDR1 is SEHNR and CDR2 is FQNEAQ (reference sequence). The CDR3 extends over 13 amino acids.

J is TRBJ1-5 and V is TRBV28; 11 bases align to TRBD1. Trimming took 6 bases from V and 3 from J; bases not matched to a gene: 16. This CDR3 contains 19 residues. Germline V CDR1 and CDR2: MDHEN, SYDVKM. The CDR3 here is CASSLAGQGAHGFNQPQHF. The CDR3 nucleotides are TGTGCCAGCAGCCTAGCCGGACAGGGGGCGCATGGTTTCAATCAGCCCCAGCATTTT.

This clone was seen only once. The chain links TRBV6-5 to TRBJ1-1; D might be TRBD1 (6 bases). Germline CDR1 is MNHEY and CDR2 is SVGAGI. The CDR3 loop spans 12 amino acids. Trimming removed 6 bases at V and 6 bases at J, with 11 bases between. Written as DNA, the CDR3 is TGTGCCAGCAGCCCAGGGGACGCTGAAGCTTTCTTT. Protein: CASSPGDAEAFF.